These 13 T cell receptor beta chains were all obtained from the same sample, sequenced in a study of metastatic and nonmetastatic thyroid tumors. Before thyroid surgery, none of the patients had received any treatment. TCRdb reanalyzed the PCR reads via MiXCR. This sample has around 26,000 clones, with around 20% found just once. The sequenced material came from blood. The receptor set was obtained from a male donor with papillary thyroid cancer or a benign thyroid nodule (not recorded which). Some clones in this sample may be carry-over from other donors' samples.

This clone was seen just once. This chain links TRBV18 with TRBJ2-5; D call uncertain. Trimming took off 5 bases at V and 2 bases at J, with 3 bases between the two ends. CDR3 length: 11 residues. CDR1 and CDR2 (germline): KGHSH, LQKENI. This chain's CDR3 is CASSIQETQYF. As DNA, the CDR3 is TGTGCCAGCTCAATTCAAGAGACCCAGTACTTC.

This clone was counted ten times or more. The chain recombines TRBV4-1 with TRBJ2-5, with D possibly TRBD2 on 6 matching bases. Germline values: CDR1 MGHRA, CDR2 YSYEKL. CDR3 length: 16 amino acids. The V gene lost 4 bases and the J gene lost 5 bases, with 20 bases spanning the gap. The CDR3 spells CASSPQNGEVQETQYF. The CDR3 region has the DNA TGCGCCAGCAGCCCCCAAAATGGGGAGGTCCAGGAGACCCAGTACTTC.

This clone was counted many times. The V gene is TRBV9, the J gene TRBJ2-1; no reliable D call. Between the trimmed V and J ends, which lost 0 bases and 0 bases, there was a span of 10 bases. CDR3 length equals 16 residues. Germline lookup yields CDR1 SGDLS and CDR2 YYNGEE. The DNA for the CDR3 is TGTGCCAGCAGCGTAGATCCCGATAGCTCCTACAATGAGCAGTTCTTC. Protein: CASSVDPDSSYNEQFF.

This clone was picked up many times. The chain recombines TRBV7-9 with TRBJ2-5, with 8 bases aligning to TRBD2. The J segment lost 5 bases and the V segment lost 5 bases, leaving 10 bases of the junction unmatched. The germline CDR1 and CDR2 sequences are SEHNR and FQNEAQ (reference sequence). The CDR3 spans 15 residues. This CDR3 is CASSPEDGRAETQYF. Here the CDR3 DNA reads TGTGCCAGCAGCCCCGAGGACGGGAGGGCCGAGACCCAGTACTTC.

J is TRBJ2-5 and V is TRBV5-1; perhaps TRBD2 as D (5 bases). The germline gives CDR1 SGHRS, CDR2 YFSETQ. V was shortened by 4 bases and J by 5 bases, with 18 bases between the two germline ends. The CDR3 extends over 15 amino acids. The CDR3 protein is CASSASPGNGETQYF. The CDR3 DNA follows: TGCGCCAGCAGCGCCAGTCCGGGAAATGGGGAGACCCAGTACTTC.

The chain employs TRBV5-1 and TRBJ1-2, with a possible D match to TRBD1 (6 bases). Germline V gene sequence: CDR1 SGHRS, CDR2 YFSETQ. CDR3 length: 15 amino acids. V was trimmed by 1 base and J by 4 bases, leaving 14 bases between them. The CDR3 DNA follows: TGCGCCAGCAGCTTGAGTCAAGGGGGTACCTATGGCTACACCTTC. Residues: CASSLSQGGTYGYTF. Looking up the rest from reference TRBV5-1 and TRBJ1-2 gives the full variable domain: KAGVTQTPRYLIKTRGQQVTLSCSPISGHRSVSWYQQTPGQGLQFLFEYFSETQRNKGNFPGRFSGRQFSNSRSEMNVSTLELGDSALYLCASSLSQGGTYGYTFGSGTRLTVV.

This clone was counted a few times. The CDR3 nucleotides read TGTGCCAGTAGTATTTTTAATCAGCCCCAGCATTTT. The encoded protein is CASSIFNQPQHF. The V gene is TRBV19, the J gene TRBJ1-5; D gene ambiguous. The CDR3 loop spans 12 amino acids. The V end lost 3 bases, the J end lost 4 bases, and 4 bases lay between the germline ends. Germline V lookup: CDR1 LNHDA, CDR2 SQIVND (reference sequence).

Judged by abundance, this clone is medium-sized. V is TRBV27 and J is TRBJ2-1, with D uncertain. Germline V gene lookup returns CDR1 MNHEY and CDR2 SMNVEV (reference sequence). V was trimmed by 3 bases and J by 3 bases, leaving 9 bases between them. This CDR3 is 14 amino acids long. CDR3 nucleotide sequence: TGTGCCAGCAGTTTTTCAGCTAGCTACAATGAGCAGTTCTTC. Translation: CASSFSASYNEQFF.

This clone occurred many times. This rearrangement joins TRBV7-8 to TRBJ1-1; D is uncertain. Germline V gene lookup returns CDR1 SGHVS and CDR2 FQNEAQ. The V and J ends lost 6 bases and 4 bases respectively, with 9 bases between them. The CDR3 extends over 12 amino acids. The CDR3 nucleotides read TGTGCCAGCAGGCCCTGGGGCACTGAAGCTTTCTTT. Amino acid sequence: CASRPWGTEAFF.

This clone was recorded at least ten times. CDR3 region: CASALTDGVYEQYF. CDR3 bases: TGTGCCAGTGCCCTTACGGATGGGGTCTACGAGCAGTACTTC. J is TRBJ2-7 and V is TRBV19; D gene unclear. This CDR3 is 14 amino acids long. Trimming stripped 8 bases from V and 3 bases from J, with 17 bases between. Germline values: CDR1 LNHDA, CDR2 SQIVND (reference sequence).

The gene calls are TRBV20-1 and TRBJ1-2, with D unresolved. V was clipped by 6 bases and J by 4 bases, with 15 bases between them. CDR1 is DFQATT, CDR2 SNEGSKA, per germline (reference sequence). CDR3 length: 13 amino acids. CDR3 loop: CSATGLAGYGYTF. The CDR3 DNA follows: TGCAGTGCCACCGGGTTAGCGGGCTATGGCTACACCTTC.

The chain recombines TRBV14 with TRBJ2-7; maybe TRBD2 (5 bases). This CDR3 comprises 15 residues. The V end lost 5 bases, the J end lost 2 bases, and 16 bases lay between the germline ends. Germline assignment: CDR1 SGHDN and CDR2 FVKESK. The DNA for the CDR3 is TGTGCCAGCAGCGACGGAGGCAATTTTCCCTACGAGCAGTACTTC. It encodes CASSDGGNFPYEQYF.

This clone was recorded many times. The chain employs TRBV5-4 and TRBJ2-5; 8 nucleotides line up with TRBD2. V was clipped by 4 bases and J by 5 bases; unmatched bases: 7. From germline, CDR1 is SGHNT and CDR2 YYREEE (reference sequence). This CDR3 region has 14 residues. The CDR3 sequence: CASSHSGTRETQYF. CDR3 nucleotides: TGTGCCAGCAGCCATAGCGGGACTAGGGAGACCCAGTACTTC.